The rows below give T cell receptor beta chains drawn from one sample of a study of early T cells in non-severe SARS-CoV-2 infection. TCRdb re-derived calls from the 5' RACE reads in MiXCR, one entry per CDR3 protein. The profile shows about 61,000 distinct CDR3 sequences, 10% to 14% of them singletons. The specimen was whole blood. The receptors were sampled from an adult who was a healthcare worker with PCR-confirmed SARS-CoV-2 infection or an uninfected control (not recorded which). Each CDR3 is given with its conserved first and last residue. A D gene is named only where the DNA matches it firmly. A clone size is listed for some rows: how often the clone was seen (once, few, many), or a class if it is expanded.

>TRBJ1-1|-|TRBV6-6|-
CASSYLGKNTEAFF
TGTGCCAGCAGTTACCTCGGGAAGAACACTGAAGCTTTCTTT
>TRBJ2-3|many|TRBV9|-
CASSLYGGPADTQYF
TGTGCCAGCAGCCTTTACGGGGGCCCCGCAGATACGCAGTATTTT
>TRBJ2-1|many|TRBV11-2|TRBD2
CASSWGLAGGSNEQFF
TGTGCCAGCAGCTGGGGACTAGCGGGGGGATCCAATGAGCAGTTCTTC
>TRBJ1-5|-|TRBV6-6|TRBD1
CASSGQGSQHF
TGTGCCAGCAGCGGACAGGGTTCCCAGCATTTT
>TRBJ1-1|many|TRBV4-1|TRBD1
CASSQETGWDTEAFF
TGCGCCAGCAGCCAAGAGACAGGGTGGGACACTGAAGCTTTCTTT
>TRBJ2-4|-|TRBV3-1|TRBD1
CASSHPGQGPNLAKNIQYF
TGTGCCAGCAGCCACCCGGGACAGGGGCCGAACCTAGCCAAAAACATTCAGTACTTC
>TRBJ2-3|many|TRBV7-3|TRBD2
CASSLWRLAGADTQYF
TGTGCCAGCAGCTTATGGAGACTAGCGGGGGCAGATACGCAGTATTTT
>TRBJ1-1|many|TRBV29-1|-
CSVSNTEAFF
TGCAGCGTTTCGAACACTGAAGCTTTCTTT
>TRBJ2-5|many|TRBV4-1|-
CASSQARERQETQYF
TGCGCCAGCAGCCAAGCGAGGGAACGCCAAGAGACCCAGTACTTC
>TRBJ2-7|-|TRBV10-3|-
CAISDSSGTVYEQYF
TGTGCCATCAGTGATTCCTCCGGGACTGTCTACGAGCAGTACTTC
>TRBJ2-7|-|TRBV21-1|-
CASGPYSGEQYF
TGTGCCAGCGGGCCGTATTCAGGGGAGCAGTACTTC
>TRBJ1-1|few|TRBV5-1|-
CASSLGRTQMNTEAFF
TGCGCCAGCAGCTTGGGCCGGACGCAGATGAACACTGAAGCTTTCTTT
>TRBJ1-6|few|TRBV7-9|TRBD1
CASSLTGNRSPLHF
TGTGCCAGCAGCTTGACAGGGAACAGGTCACCCCTCCACTTT
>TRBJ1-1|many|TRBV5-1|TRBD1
CASTVETGGRAEAFF
TGCGCCAGCACCGTGGAAACAGGGGGCAGGGCTGAAGCTTTCTTT
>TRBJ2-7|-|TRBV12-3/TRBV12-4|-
CASTPGGQGFGEQYF
TGTGCCAGCACTCCCGGGGGGCAGGGGTTTGGCGAGCAGTACTTC